Listed below are T cell receptor beta chains from one sample, sequenced in a study of CD8 T cells in Susac syndrome. Using its own MiXCR run on the immunoSEQ multiplex PCR reads, TCRdb lists one record per CDR3 protein. The sample records 150,000 to 200,000 distinct CDR3 sequences, around 96% being singletons. The sequencing input was CD4+ T cells from PBMCs. The receptors shown here come from a human donor in good health. The CDR3 runs from the conserved cysteine through the conserved F or W. D genes are given only for firm matches. Clone size is given for some rows only: seen once, a few or many times, or a class if the clone is expanded.

cdr3_nt	cdr3_aa	clone_size	v_call	d_call	j_call
TGCAGTGCGTCGCGGGGGGCCGACACTGAAGCTTTCTTT	CSASRGADTEAFF	NA	TRBV20-1	NA	TRBJ1-1
TGTGCCAGCAGTGCCCCCGGGACTGGGAACATTCAGTACTTC	CASSAPGTGNIQYF	NA	TRBV12-3/TRBV12-4	NA	TRBJ2-4
TGTGCCAGCAGTTTATGGACAGGGACCTACAATGAGCAGTTCTTC	CASSLWTGTYNEQFF	NA	TRBV12-3/TRBV12-4	TRBD1	TRBJ2-1
TGCAGCGTTGAACGGCGGGGCACCTACAATGAGCAGTTCTTC	CSVERRGTYNEQFF	NA	TRBV29-1	NA	TRBJ2-1
TGCGCCAGCAGCTTGGGGGACACCGATCAGCCCCAGCATTTT	CASSLGDTDQPQHF	NA	TRBV5-1	NA	TRBJ1-5
TGCGCCAGCAGCCAACCTGGTTACAATGAGCAGTTCTTC	CASSQPGYNEQFF	once	TRBV4-3	NA	TRBJ2-1
TGTGCCAGCAGCTTCTATCCTTCACCCCTCCACTTT	CASSFYPSPLHF	once	TRBV7-9	NA	TRBJ1-6
TGCGCCAGCAGCCAAGAGTATAGGGGTGCAAACACCATATATTTT	CASSQEYRGANTIYF	NA	TRBV4-3	NA	TRBJ1-3
TGTGCCAGCAGTTCGACAGGGGCTGGCTACACCTTC	CASSSTGAGYTF	NA	TRBV6-6	TRBD1	TRBJ1-2
TGTGCCAGCAGTTTAAAGCCGGCTTCCTACAATGAGCAGTTCTTC	CASSLKPASYNEQFF	NA	TRBV12-3/TRBV12-4	NA	TRBJ2-1
TGCAGCGTACGGGGACAGCTGATGAACACTGAAGCTTTCTTT	CSVRGQLMNTEAFF	NA	TRBV29-1	TRBD1	TRBJ1-1
TGCGCCAGCAGCCAAGAAGGCGGCAGGGGGAAGGAAAAACTGTTTTTT	CASSQEGGRGKEKLFF	NA	TRBV4-3	TRBD1	TRBJ1-4
TGTGCCAGCAGCCGGACACAGGAGGGCAATCAGCCCCAGCATTTT	CASSRTQEGNQPQHF	NA	TRBV12-3/TRBV12-4	NA	TRBJ1-5
TGCAGTGCTAGAGAAGAGTCCTGGGGAGAGACCCAGTACTTC	CSAREESWGETQYF	once	TRBV20-1	NA	TRBJ2-5
TGTGCCAGCAGCCCAAACGACGCAGGTCCTCGATTC	CASSPNDAGPRF	once	TRBV7-9	NA	TRBJ2-1
TGTGCCACCAGCTCCCTAGCGGGGGGTTACAATGAGCAGTTCTTC	CATSSLAGGYNEQFF	NA	TRBV15	TRBD2	TRBJ2-1
TGTGCCAGCAGGGACAGGGGGCTCTACGAGCAGTACTTC	CASRDRGLYEQYF	NA	TRBV27	TRBD1	TRBJ2-7